The 29 T cell receptor beta chains in this list originate from one sample, sequenced in a study of T cells after yellow fever vaccination. TCRdb re-analysed the 5' RACE reads in MiXCR, keeping a single row per CDR3 protein. The sample carries about 330,000 distinct CDR3 sequences, around 7.3% recorded once. The specimen was PBMCs, collected more than 35 days after the first yellow fever vaccination. The receptors were gathered from a man aged 18 to 30 who received the YFV17D yellow fever vaccine.

This clonotype was seen more than once but under ten times. The rearrangement uses TRBV5-1 and TRBJ2-3, with D possibly matching TRBD1 (5 bases). CDR3 size: 14 residues. The V gene's germline CDR1 is SGHRS and CDR2 YFSETQ. V was trimmed by 5 bases and J by 4 bases, leaving 14 bases between them. The CDR3 is CASRDSGLPDTQYF. Written as DNA, the CDR3 is TGCGCCAGCAGAGATTCAGGGTTGCCAGATACGCAGTATTTT.

This clonotype was seen a few times. V is TRBV5-1 and J is TRBJ2-1, with 7 nucleotides matching TRBD1. The CDR3 is made up of 13 amino acids. The V gene's germline CDR1 is SGHRS and CDR2 YFSETQ. The V and J ends lost 7 bases and 5 bases, in that order; junction bases with no gene match: 6. The CDR3 DNA reads as TGCGCCAGCTTTAGGGGGCAAGACAATGAGCAGTTCTTC. This codes for CASFRGQDNEQFF.

The rearrangement links TRBV3-1 to TRBJ1-2; a possible D gene is TRBD1 (5 bases). The V end lost 3 bases, the J end lost 1 base, and 24 bases lay between the germline ends. The length of the CDR3 is 19 residues. Germline CDR1 and CDR2: LGHDT and YNNKEL (reference sequence). The CDR3: CASSQIPSGTRLRNYGYTF. CDR3 coding DNA: TGTGCCAGCAGCCAGATACCGAGCGGGACTCGCCTCCGTAACTATGGCTACACCTTC.

The gene calls are TRBV4-3 and TRBJ2-6, with a tentative D call TRBD1 (6 bases). This CDR3 is built from 18 residues. V dropped 0 bases and J dropped 0 bases, with 12 bases sitting between them. Germline CDR1 reads LGHNA; CDR2 reads YSLEER. The CDR3 reads CASSQDPGHFSGANVLTF. The DNA for the CDR3 is TGCGCCAGCAGCCAAGACCCGGGACATTTCTCTGGGGCCAACGTCCTGACTTTC.

V usage is TRBV7-9 and J usage is TRBJ2-1; TRBD2 matches 11 bases. Germline values: CDR1 SEHNR, CDR2 FQNEAQ (reference sequence). CDR3 length equals 17 residues. After removal of 6 bases from V and 3 bases from J, the junction contained 10 bases not matched to a gene. The CDR3 region is CASSSDPSGGLYNEQFF. The CDR3 DNA follows: TGTGCCAGCAGTTCAGACCCTAGCGGGGGGCTCTACAATGAGCAGTTCTTC.

J is TRBJ1-1 and V is TRBV24-1; no clear D gene. The CDR3 loop spans 16 amino acids. V dropped 0 bases and J dropped 3 bases, with 13 bases sitting between them. Germline loops: CDR1 KGHDR, CDR2 SFDVKD. CDR3 sequence reads: CATSDLSTGNDTEAFF. The CDR3 nucleotides read TGTGCCACCAGTGATTTGTCTACGGGCAACGACACTGAAGCTTTCTTT.

About this clonotype itself: At one boundary the junction diverges from the germline segment, which might be a read error. The V and J genes are TRBV5-8 and TRBJ2-5; D gene uncertain. The germline V gene has CDR1 SGHTS and CDR2 YDEGEE. The CDR3 runs to 15 residues. The CDR3 is CASGFLAKVRETQYF. CDR3 coding DNA: TGTGCCAGCGGCTTTCTCGCCAAGGTCAGGGAGACCCAGTACTTC.

This clonotype has a handful of counts. This chain uses TRBV7-8 with TRBJ1-2, with 7 bases matching TRBD1. V was pared by 5 bases and J by 2 bases, with 5 bases of the junction left unmatched. The CDR3 has 14 amino acids. Germline lookup yields CDR1 SGHVS and CDR2 FQNEAQ. Here the CDR3 DNA reads TGTGCCAGCAGCCCACAGGGGCCCAACTATGGCTACACCTTC. This encodes CASSPQGPNYGYTF.

Only a few counts were recorded for this clonotype. V is TRBV5-1 and J is TRBJ2-1; D remains ambiguous. CDR1 SGHRS and CDR2 YFSETQ come from the germline V gene. With 2 bases removed from V and 1 base from J, the gap between germline ends came to 7 bases. This CDR3 is built from 14 residues. This CDR3 is CASSFVGSYNEQFF. The CDR3 DNA follows: TGCGCCAGCAGCTTCGTCGGATCCTACAATGAGCAGTTCTTC.

In this sample, this clonotype turned up a few times. The V gene is TRBV12-3 or TRBV12-4, the J gene TRBJ2-5; D perhaps matches TRBD2 (6 bases). V lost 9 bases to trimming and J lost 4 bases, with 18 bases between them. The CDR3 sequence is 14 residues long. The CDR3 DNA is TGTGCCAGTTTCGCCGGGACTTCTCCAGAGACCCAGTACTTC. It codes for CASFAGTSPETQYF.

V and J are TRBV25-1 and TRBJ2-1, with a weak D call TRBD2 (5 bases). Germline assignment: CDR1 MGHDK and CDR2 SYGVNS. The length of the CDR3 is 12 residues. The ends were cut back, 4 bases at V and 8 bases at J, with 9 bases in the middle. CDR3 bases: TGTGCCAGCAGTGGATTTAGCGATGAGCAGTTCTTC. Protein sequence: CASSGFSDEQFF.

This clonotype has only a few counts. This chain uses TRBV5-5 with TRBJ1-1; D uncertain. V gave up 1 base and J gave up 1 base, with 5 bases separating them. The CDR3 has 13 amino acids. Germline loops: CDR1 SGHKS, CDR2 YYEKEE (reference sequence). CDR3 region: CASSLFTNTEAFF. CDR3 coding DNA: TGTGCCAGCAGCTTGTTCACGAACACTGAAGCTTTCTTT.

This clonotype was counted at least ten times. The chain uses TRBV5-1 and TRBJ1-1; D perhaps matches TRBD1 (6 bases). CDR3 size: 13 residues. Germline CDR1 is SGHRS and CDR2 is YFSETQ. Trimming cost V 4 bases and J 3 bases, with 10 bases left between them. The CDR3 loop reads CASSEDSYTEAFF. The CDR3 coding sequence is TGCGCCAGCAGCGAGGACAGCTACACTGAAGCTTTCTTT.

This sequence joins TRBV5-1 and TRBJ2-1, with 12 bases identical to TRBD2. The germline CDR1 and CDR2 sequences are SGHRS and YFSETQ. V was pared by 2 bases and J by 9 bases, with 6 bases of the junction left unmatched. The CDR3 is 15 amino acids. CDR3 DNA sequence: TGCGCCAGCAGCTTACTAGCGGGGGGAAATTCTGAGCAGTTCTTC. Its translation is CASSLLAGGNSEQFF. The full variable domain, its missing parts supplied by reference TRBV5-1 and TRBJ2-1, is KAGVTQTPRYLIKTRGQQVTLSCSPISGHRSVSWYQQTPGQGLQFLFEYFSETQRNKGNFPGRFSGRQFSNSRSEMNVSTLELGDSALYLCASSLLAGGNSEQFFGPGTRLTVL.

This clonotype has at least ten counts. The chain joins TRBV4-2 to TRBJ1-3; 7 bases are shared with TRBD1. The germline V gene encodes CDR1 LGHNA and CDR2 YNFKEQ. The V segment lost 6 bases and the J segment 2 bases; nucleotides outside the gene matches: 10. The CDR3 has 16 residues. The CDR3 DNA follows: TGTGCCAGCAGACCAATCGACAGGGACCCTGGAAACACCATATATTTT. Protein product: CASRPIDRDPGNTIYF.

The sample holds many counts of this clonotype. The chain couples TRBV7-2 to TRBJ2-7; D is possibly TRBD1 or TRBD2 (6 bases each). Germline lookup yields CDR1 SGHTA and CDR2 FQGNSA. The CDR3 runs to 15 residues. The germline V and J ends were trimmed by 1 base and 5 bases, with 15 bases remaining between them. This CDR3 is CASSLVGGLFDEQYF. DNA of the CDR3: TGTGCCAGCAGCTTAGTTGGGGGGCTATTCGACGAGCAGTACTTC.

The chain couples TRBV14 to TRBJ2-7; D not resolved. Trimming took off 1 base at V and 0 bases at J, with 13 bases between the two ends. The germline V gene encodes CDR1 SGHDN and CDR2 FVKESK. The CDR3 consists of 16 residues. The CDR3 region is CASSQARRSTSYEQYF. CDR3 DNA sequence: TGTGCCAGCAGCCAAGCACGCAGGTCGACCTCCTACGAGCAGTACTTC.

This clonotype has more than one count but fewer than ten. The V gene is TRBV11-3, the J gene TRBJ2-3, with TRBD2 matching 14 bases. Germline lookup yields CDR1 SGHNT and CDR2 YENEEA. The CDR3 length is 20 residues. V was pared by 8 bases and J by 0 bases, with 16 bases of the junction left unmatched. The CDR3 region is CASAGLAGGPRPTSTDTQYF. In nucleotides, the CDR3 is TGTGCCAGCGCCGGACTAGCGGGGGGCCCCCGCCCAACTAGCACAGATACGCAGTATTTT.

This clonotype was observed a few times. The rearrangement links TRBV7-2 to TRBJ2-3, with 10 bases lining up with TRBD2. Germline loops: CDR1 SGHTA, CDR2 FQGNSA. The CDR3 consists of 19 residues. Trimming cost V 1 base and J 0 bases; bases outside gene matches: 10. The CDR3 region is CASSLVPSGGSSSTDTQYF. CDR3 bases: TGTGCCAGCAGCTTAGTGCCTAGCGGGGGTTCCTCTAGCACAGATACGCAGTATTTT.

The rearrangement uses TRBV20-1 and TRBJ1-5; no clear D. From germline, CDR1 is DFQATT and CDR2 SNEGSKA (reference sequence). Between the trimmed V and J ends, which lost 5 bases and 0 bases, there was a span of 17 bases. This CDR3 region has 16 residues. The CDR3 loop is CSAVPLGGNSNQPQHF. The CDR3 nucleotides are TGCAGTGCTGTCCCACTCGGAGGTAATAGCAATCAGCCCCAGCATTTT.

This clonotype was detected a few times. The genes are TRBV6-5 and TRBJ1-5; D possibly corresponds to TRBD1 (5 bases). Trimming removed 4 bases from V and 0 bases from J, with 22 bases in between. The CDR3 sequence is 19 residues long. Germline V gene data show CDR1 as MNHEY and CDR2 as SVGAGI. CDR3 coding DNA: TGTGCCAGCAGTTCATCGACAGAGGGGATAGTAAATAGCAATCAGCCCCAGCATTTT. This translates into CASSSSTEGIVNSNQPQHF.

The chain employs TRBV5-1 and TRBJ1-6; 8 bases are a match to TRBD1. CDR1 is SGHRS and CDR2 is YFSETQ in the germline V gene. The ends lost 4 bases at V and 7 bases at J; junction bases unmatched: 7. The CDR3 runs 15 residues. The CDR3 spells CASSTGQVLNSPLHF. DNA of the CDR3: TGCGCCAGCAGCACGGGACAGGTCCTAAATTCACCCCTCCACTTT.

This clonotype was seen a handful of times. This chain uses TRBV7-2 with TRBJ2-3, with 12 bases fitting TRBD2. Per the germline V gene, CDR1 is SGHTA and CDR2 is FQGNSA. The CDR3 totals 15 residues. With 5 bases clipped from V and 4 bases from J, the junction kept 4 bases outside the gene matches. The CDR3 nucleotides read TGTGCCAGCAGCAGGACTAGCGGGGAGGCAGATACGCAGTATTTT. Translating it yields CASSRTSGEADTQYF. The variable domain in full, completed from reference TRBV7-2 and TRBJ2-3, reads GAGVSQSPSNKVTEKGKDVELRCDPISGHTALYWYRQSLGQGLEFLIYFQGNSAPDKSGLPSDRFSAERTGGSVSTLTIQRTQQEDSAVYLCASSRTSGEADTQYFGPGTRLTVL.

At least ten counts were recorded for this clonotype. This chain links TRBV7-2 with TRBJ2-1; 12 bases are shared with TRBD2. Germline V gives CDR1 SGHTA, CDR2 FQGNSA. With 3 bases clipped from V and 10 bases from J, the junction kept 4 bases outside the gene matches. The CDR3 runs to 14 residues. The CDR3 DNA follows: TGTGCCAGCAGCTTTATGACTAGCGGGGGAGAGCAGTTCTTC. Its protein product is CASSFMTSGGEQFF.

The chain uses TRBV7-9 and TRBJ1-1, with D possibly TRBD1 on 5 matching bases. The CDR3 runs 10 residues. V lost 11 bases and J lost 7, with 11 bases in between. CDR1 and CDR2 from the germline V gene are SEHNR and FQNEAQ (reference sequence). The CDR3 DNA reads as TGTGCCGGGGGTTGGGGTGAAGCTTTCTTT. Amino acids: CAGGWGEAFF.

This clonotype was counted at least ten times. The chain has TRBV20-1 and TRBJ2-5; 8 nucleotides agree with TRBD1. Trimming removed 2 bases from V and 3 bases from J; junction bases left unmatched: 2. CDR1 is DFQATT and CDR2 is SNEGSKA in the germline V gene (reference sequence). CDR3 length: 13 amino acids. CDR3 protein: CSARRTGKETQYF. The CDR3 DNA reads TGCAGTGCTAGACGGACAGGGAAAGAGACCCAGTACTTC.

In this sample, this clonotype turned up once. Since the CDR3 does not end with the conserved phenylalanine or tryptophan, this likely comes from a read error. The chain uses TRBV20-1 and TRBJ2-4; D not certain. Germline V lookup: CDR1 DFQATT, CDR2 SNEGSKA (reference sequence). The ends were cut back, 0 bases at V and 7 bases at J, with 16 bases in the middle. The CDR3 runs to 15 residues. CDR3 sequence: CSARDPGIPRNIQYL. The CDR3 nucleotides are TGCAGTGCTAGAGATCCGGGCATCCCGAGGAACATTCAGTACTTA.

This chain links TRBV4-2 with TRBJ2-4, with D maybe TRBD2 (6 bases). Trimming removed 0 bases from V and 0 bases from J, with 18 bases in between. The CDR3 has 19 residues. Looked up from germline, CDR1 is LGHNA and CDR2 is YNFKEQ. The DNA of the CDR3 is TGTGCCAGCAGCCAAGATTTCAGCGGGTCACCGAGAGCCAAAAACATTCAGTACTTC. It encodes CASSQDFSGSPRAKNIQYF.

This sequence joins TRBV20-1 and TRBJ1-1, with 7 bases matching TRBD1. The germline V gene encodes CDR1 DFQATT and CDR2 SNEGSKA (reference sequence). The CDR3 consists of 14 residues. V trimming: 3 bases; J trimming: 3 bases; junction bases outside the gene matches: 7. The CDR3 sequence is CSASEATGDTEAFF. CDR3 sequence (DNA): TGCAGTGCTAGCGAAGCAACAGGGGACACTGAAGCTTTCTTT.